The following is a T cell receptor beta chain sequence with its context. The sample originates from a study of blood T cell repertoires in COVID-19. On the study more broadly: COVID-19 samples, acute and convalescent, were from the United States, Italy and Spain. Sources were T cells, B-cell-depleted T cells, or PBMCs; the material itself was cDNA or gDNA.

Produced via immunoSEQ multiplex PCR; TCRdb's table is partial and in-frame only. Of 200,000 to 250,000 clones listed, roughly 86% are singletons. The CDR3 consists of 13 residues. Unmatched junction bases numbered 10, after V lost 4 bases and J lost 8 bases. Germline V lookup: CDR1 SQVTM, CDR2 ANQGSEA. Participants spanned ages about 18 to 90 years and resided in fewer than 30 US areas. Participant-reported clinical history was the basis for cohort assignment. This clonotype was obtained from a man between 18 and 29 years old with acute COVID-19. The chain uses TRBV29-1 and TRBJ2-5, with 7 positions matching TRBD2. Sequenced: PBMCs or T cells enriched from blood (not recorded which). This CDR3 is CSVGGQGGSTQYF. DNA of the CDR3: TGCAGCGTTGGCGGTCAGGGAGGGAGCACCCAGTACTTC. Combining the CDR3 with reference TRBV29-1 and TRBJ2-5 gives the whole variable domain SAVISQKPSRDICQRGTSLTIQCQVDSQVTMMFWYRQQPGQSLTLIATANQGSEATYESGFVIDKFPISRPNLTFSTLTVSNMSPEDSSIYLCSVGGQGGSTQYFGPGTRLLVL.